These 25 T cell receptor beta chains originate from one sample sequenced in a study of tumor-infiltrating lymphocytes in localized non-small cell lung cancer. Generated by immunoSEQ multiplex PCR, the TCRdb table keeps only in-frame clones and is missing some. The table has over 10,000 clones, 70% to 75% seen once; the top ten hold approximately 15%. Sequencing was done on a sample of uninvolved lung tissue not adjacent to the tumor. The receptors stem from a human donor with non-small cell lung cancer.

This clone was seen only once. The V call is TRBV29-1, the J call TRBJ1-1, with 8 bases lining up with TRBD1. This CDR3 region has 13 residues. V dropped 7 bases and J dropped 2; count of bases not matched to a gene: 6. Germline V gene lookup returns CDR1 SQVTM and CDR2 ANQGSEA. The CDR3 DNA reads as TGCAGCGCGTGGGACAGGATTAACACTGAAGCTTTCTTT. Its translation: CSAWDRINTEAFF.

This clone was counted once. The CDR3, as DNA: TGCAGCGTTGCAGGGGGGGGTGGGACCCAAGAGACCCAGTACTTC. Translating it yields CSVAGGGGTQETQYF. V is TRBV29-1 and J is TRBJ2-5; D tentatively fits TRBD1 or TRBD2 (7 bases each). CDR1 is SQVTM, CDR2 ANQGSEA, per germline. Trimming removed 4 bases at V and 1 base at J, with 16 bases between. The CDR3 length is 15 residues. The whole variable domain, remainder taken from reference TRBV29-1 and TRBJ2-5, is SAVISQKPSRDICQRGTSLTIQCQVDSQVTMMFWYRQQPGQSLTLIATANQGSEATYESGFVIDKFPISRPNLTFSTLTVSNMSPEDSSIYLCSVAGGGGTQETQYFGPGTRLLVL.

This clone was found a few times. The chain employs TRBV9 and TRBJ2-1; 14 nucleotides line up with TRBD2. This CDR3 contains 15 residues. Germline V gene data show CDR1 as SGDLS and CDR2 as YYNGEE. V trimming: 4 bases; J trimming: 7 bases; junction bases outside the gene matches: 4. CDR3 sequence: CASSWGTSGRNEQFF. The CDR3 nucleotides read TGTGCCAGCAGCTGGGGGACTAGCGGGAGAAATGAGCAGTTCTTC.

CDR3 in amino acids: CASSLEGRRTGEQYF. CDR3 nucleotides: TGTGCCAGCAGCTTAGAGGGGCGGCGGACGGGCGAGCAGTACTTC. The rearrangement uses TRBV11-3 and TRBJ2-7; D perhaps matches TRBD1 (5 bases). V was cut by 0 bases and J by 6 bases, with 15 bases left in between. Germline V gives CDR1 SGHNT, CDR2 YENEEA. The CDR3 is 15 residues long.

The V and J genes are TRBV29-1 and TRBJ2-7; TRBD1 agrees at 8 bases. This CDR3 has 15 residues. CDR1 and CDR2 (germline): SQVTM, ANQGSEA. The V segment lost 6 bases and the J segment 5 bases; nucleotides outside the gene matches: 15. The CDR3: CSVQAPGDRQHEQYF. For the CDR3, the DNA is TGCAGCGTCCAAGCGCCAGGGGACAGGCAACACGAGCAGTACTTC.

This clone has more than one count but fewer than ten. The V call is TRBV28, the J call TRBJ1-4, with 8 bases fitting TRBD1. The CDR3 runs 14 residues. From germline, CDR1 is MDHEN and CDR2 SYDVKM. The trim removed 4 bases at V and 7 bases at J, leaving 5 bases unmatched. The CDR3 DNA follows: TGTGCCAGCAGTTCAGACAGGGGAGGTGAAAAACTGTTTTTT. Its translation: CASSSDRGGEKLFF.

V is TRBV6-5 and J is TRBJ2-1; D is ambiguous. The CDR3 sequence is 13 residues long. Trimming left V 8 bases short and J 0 bases short, with 8 bases between. In germline, CDR1 is MNHEY, CDR2 SVGAGI. CDR3 DNA: TGTGCCAGCCTGGGAAGCTCCTACAATGAGCAGTTCTTC. This translates into CASLGSSYNEQFF.

V usage is TRBV30 and J usage is TRBJ1-6; 10 nucleotides agree with TRBD1. Germline V gene lookup returns CDR1 GTSNPN and CDR2 SVGIG (reference sequence). The CDR3 sequence is 14 residues long. Trimming at V came to 4 bases and at J to 9 bases, leaving 6 bases not matched to a gene. CDR3 in amino acids: CAWTGTGVGSPLHF. CDR3 sequence (DNA): TGTGCCTGGACCGGGACAGGGGTCGGTTCACCCCTCCACTTT.

The chain joins TRBV14 to TRBJ1-2; 7 bases agree with TRBD1. This CDR3 spans 15 amino acids. The germline gives CDR1 SGHDN, CDR2 FVKESK. V trimming: 4 bases; J trimming: 4 bases; junction bases outside the gene matches: 9. The CDR3 protein is CASSRGGGAVYGYTF. In nucleotides, the CDR3 is TGTGCCAGCAGCCGGGGAGGGGGCGCCGTCTATGGCTACACCTTC.

In DNA form, the CDR3 reads TGTGCCAGCAGCTTTTCGGGCGAGCAGTACTTC. This sequence encodes CASSFSGEQYF. The chain employs TRBV5-8 and TRBJ2-7, with unresolved D. CDR1 and CDR2 from the germline V gene are SGHTS and YDEGEE. Trimming stripped 2 bases from V and 6 bases from J, with 6 bases between. This CDR3 comprises 11 residues.

The V gene is TRBV5-1, the J gene TRBJ2-3, with TRBD2 as a possible D gene (6 bases). The CDR3 is 17 amino acids. The germline V and J ends were trimmed by 0 bases and 0 bases, with 14 bases remaining between them. Germline V lookup: CDR1 SGHRS, CDR2 YFSETQ. CDR3 loop: CASSLGTGRTSTDTQYF. The CDR3 DNA reads as TGCGCCAGCAGCTTGGGTACTGGGAGGACCAGCACAGATACGCAGTATTTT. The full variable domain, in which reference TRBV5-1 and TRBJ2-3 provide the parts outside the CDR3, is KAGVTQTPRYLIKTRGQQVTLSCSPISGHRSVSWYQQTPGQGLQFLFEYFSETQRNKGNFPGRFSGRQFSNSRSEMNVSTLELGDSALYLCASSLGTGRTSTDTQYFGPGTRLTVL.

Remarks on this clone: Compared with germline, one end of the junction differs, possibly owing to a read error. CDR3 sequence reads: CASSPQLAARTGELFF. In nucleotides, the CDR3 is TGTGCTAGCAGTCCCCAACTGGCGGCTCGGACCGGGGAGCTGTTTTTT. The V call is TRBV7-7, the J call TRBJ2-2; D gene uncertain. Germline assignment: CDR1 SSHAT and CDR2 FNYEAQ (reference sequence). This CDR3 is built from 16 residues.

The chain links TRBV9 to TRBJ2-7, with 10 bases aligning to TRBD1. Trimming removed 2 bases from V and 6 bases from J; junction bases left unmatched: 14. The V gene's germline CDR1 is SGDLS and CDR2 YYNGEE. This CDR3 is 17 amino acids long. Here the CDR3 reads CASSVTTGTGVLSEQYF. The CDR3 region has the DNA TGTGCCAGCAGCGTTACAACCGGGACAGGGGTATTGAGCGAGCAGTACTTC.

The chain employs TRBV30 and TRBJ2-7; D remains ambiguous. This CDR3 is built from 14 residues. V lost 0 bases and J lost 2, with 11 bases in between. Per the germline V gene, CDR1 is GTSNPN and CDR2 is SVGIG (reference sequence). In DNA form, the CDR3 reads TGTGCCTGGAGTGTGGGCGGCCTAGCCTACGAGCAGTACTTC. It is translated as CAWSVGGLAYEQYF.

This clone was picked up a small number of times. The chain has TRBV5-1 and TRBJ1-2; tentative D call: TRBD1 (6 bases). The CDR3 length is 13 residues. V was shortened by 5 bases and J by 4 bases, with 12 bases between the two germline ends. Germline-derived CDR1 and CDR2 are SGHRS and YFSETQ. As DNA, the CDR3 is TGCGCCAGCAGTCCGGGACAAACCTATGGCTACACCTTC. Translated, it gives CASSPGQTYGYTF.

The chain joins TRBV7-2 to TRBJ2-1; a possible D gene is TRBD1 (6 bases). Trimming pared 4 bases from V and 3 bases from J, leaving 13 bases between. The CDR3 extends over 15 amino acids. Per the germline V gene, CDR1 is SGHTA and CDR2 is FQGNSA. For the CDR3, the DNA is TGTGCCAGCAGCTCCGCCCCGGACAGCTACAATGAGCAGTTCTTC. This codes for CASSSAPDSYNEQFF.

The chain's CDR3 is CASSSTGGLYNEQFF. Here the CDR3 DNA reads TGTGCCAGCAGCTCCACGGGGGGTCTCTACAATGAGCAGTTCTTC. This chain connects TRBV6-5 to TRBJ2-1, with 7 positions matching TRBD2. Germline CDR1 and CDR2: MNHEY and SVGAGI. J gave up 3 bases and V 6 bases, and 8 bases lay outside the gene matches. The CDR3 extends over 15 amino acids.

The chain uses TRBV5-6 and TRBJ2-7; D not certain. Germline V gene sequence: CDR1 SGHDT, CDR2 YYEEEE. The CDR3 totals 13 residues. The V gene lost 0 bases and the J gene lost 5 bases, with 9 bases spanning the gap. In DNA, the CDR3 is TGTGCCAGCAGCTTGGTTACGCCCCACGAGCAGTACTTC. Its translation: CASSLVTPHEQYF.

The gene calls are TRBV6-6 and TRBJ1-2, with D perhaps matching TRBD1 (5 bases). The CDR3 consists of 13 residues. V lost 8 bases and J 5 bases, leaving 15 bases between the germline ends. CDR1 and CDR2 (germline): MNHNY, SVGAGI (reference sequence). CDR3 residues: CASEGPTGYGYTF. The CDR3 DNA sequence: TGTGCCAGCGAGGGGCCGACGGGGTATGGCTACACCTTC.

In this sample, this clone turned up a few times. This chain links TRBV11-2 with TRBJ1-2, with TRBD1 matching over 8 bases. The CDR3 spans 15 residues. CDR1 and CDR2 (germline): SGHAT, FQNNGV. V shed 0 bases, J shed 8 bases, and the junction held 8 bases outside the gene matches. CDR3 in DNA: TGTGCCAGCAGCTTAGATGGGTCCAGGGGGCGAGGCTACACCTTC. Translating gives CASSLDGSRGRGYTF.

This clone showed up just once. V and J are TRBV9 and TRBJ1-4; 7 nucleotides match TRBD1. V was pared by 1 base and J by 4 bases, with 1 base of the junction left unmatched. The CDR3 is 14 residues long. Per the germline V gene, CDR1 is SGDLS and CDR2 is YYNGEE. The CDR3: CASSVTGVNEKLFF. In DNA form, the CDR3 reads TGTGCCAGCAGCGTAACAGGGGTTAATGAAAAACTGTTTTTT.

This clone came up a few times. This chain connects TRBV12-5 to TRBJ1-1; 7 bases map to TRBD1. This CDR3 is built from 14 residues. The V segment lost 3 bases and the J segment 4 bases; nucleotides outside the gene matches: 5. From germline, CDR1 is LGHNT and CDR2 FRNRAP. CDR3 sequence reads: CASGFPGGITEAFF. Written as DNA, the CDR3 is TGTGCTAGTGGTTTCCCAGGGGGGATCACTGAAGCTTTCTTT.

This clone was observed a handful of times. The chain carries TRBV5-1 and TRBJ2-1, with TRBD2 matching 7 bases. This CDR3 comprises 15 residues. Losses at the gene ends were 4 bases for V and 2 bases for J; bases not matched to a gene: 6. CDR1 and CDR2 from the germline V gene are SGHRS and YFSETQ. Here the CDR3 reads CASSVSGTTYNEQFF. CDR3 nucleotide sequence: TGCGCCAGCAGCGTATCCGGGACTACCTACAATGAGCAGTTCTTC.

This rearrangement joins TRBV7-9 to TRBJ1-6, with 10 positions matching TRBD1. Trimming at V came to 6 bases and at J to 6 bases, leaving 5 bases not matched to a gene. This CDR3 contains 15 residues. CDR1 SEHNR and CDR2 FQNEAQ come from the germline V gene (reference sequence). In nucleotides, the CDR3 is TGTGCCAGCAGGCCGACAGGGGGCCTTAATTCACCCCTCCACTTT. Translating gives CASRPTGGLNSPLHF.

The V call is TRBV5-1, the J call TRBJ2-7; TRBD1 matches 8 bases. From germline, CDR1 is SGHRS and CDR2 YFSETQ. The CDR3 is 14 residues long. V lost 4 bases, J lost 5 bases, and 8 bases stayed unmatched. The CDR3 sequence: CASSNLQGANEQYF. The DNA of the CDR3 is TGCGCCAGCAGCAACCTCCAGGGGGCCAACGAGCAGTACTTC.